The rows below give T cell receptor beta chains drawn from one sample of a study of blood T cell repertoires in COVID-19. Libraries were prepared by immunoSEQ multiplex PCR; TCRdb keeps only in-frame clonotypes and omits some of them. The sample comprises 350,000 to 450,000 clones, more than 85% of which are singletons, and about 0.9% rests with the top ten. Sequencing used PBMCs or T cells enriched from blood (not recorded which). The receptors were sampled from a middle-aged woman who had been exposed to COVID-19. Each CDR3 is given with its conserved first and last residue. A D gene is named only where the DNA matches it firmly. Size is omitted from some rows. Given values are once, few, many or a class for expanded clones.

d_gene | j_gene | v_gene | abundance | CDR3aa | CDR3nt
TRBD1 | TRBJ1-1 | TRBV12-5 | . | CASASQGGSTEAFF | TGTGCTAGTGCGTCTCAGGGGGGCTCCACTGAAGCTTTCTTT
. | TRBJ1-2 | TRBV3-1/TRBV3-2 | . | CASSQETGLVYGYTF | TGTGCCAGCAGCCAAGAAACAGGGTTGGTCTATGGCTACACCTTC
TRBD2 | TRBJ2-5 | TRBV5-4 | . | CASSWGTSGSETQYF | TGTGCCAGCAGCTGGGGGACTAGCGGGAGTGAGACCCAGTACTTC
. | TRBJ1-1 | TRBV27 | . | CASSLSAHLNTEAFF | TGTGCCAGCAGTTTATCGGCCCACCTGAACACTGAAGCTTTCTTT
TRBD1 | TRBJ1-5 | TRBV7-9 | . | CASSRTTGGRFGNQPQHF | TGTGCCAGCAGCCGGACGACAGGGGGCCGATTTGGCAATCAGCCCCAGCATTTT
TRBD1 | TRBJ2-3 | TRBV5-6 | few | CASRYPGQGADTQYF | TGTGCCAGCAGGTATCCGGGACAGGGGGCAGATACGCAGTATTTT
. | TRBJ1-2 | TRBV28 | . | CASNEGQLGGYGYTF | TGTGCCAGCAACGAGGGCCAGCTCGGGGGCTATGGCTACACCTTC
. | TRBJ2-7 | TRBV30 | . | CAWSSDSPAYEQYF | TGTGCCTGGAGCTCGGACAGTCCCGCGTACGAGCAGTACTTC
TRBD1 | TRBJ2-7 | TRBV6-5 | . | CASSLGQGLTYEQYF | TGTGCCAGCAGTTTGGGACAGGGACTTACCTACGAGCAGTACTTC
. | TRBJ1-4 | TRBV7-2 | . | CASSLDGRVGEKLFF | TGTGCCAGCAGCTTAGATGGCAGGGTTGGCGAAAAACTGTTTTTT
. | TRBJ2-7 | TRBV2 | . | CASSEALLGGLSYEQYF | TGTGCCAGCAGTGAAGCGCTTTTGGGCGGGCTCTCCTACGAGCAGTACTTC
. | TRBJ1-2 | TRBV7-6 | once | CASSSFLSSSYTF | TGTGCCAGCAGCTCCTTTTTGAGTTCTAGCTACACCTTC
TRBD2 | TRBJ2-2 | TRBV5-5 | few | CASSLGLAGNTGELFF | TGTGCCAGCAGCTTGGGACTAGCGGGGAACACCGGGGAGCTGTTTTTT
TRBD1 | TRBJ1-2 | TRBV27 | . | CASSSARTGGYGYTF | TGTGCCAGCAGCTCAGCCAGGACAGGGGGTTATGGCTACACCTTC
. | TRBJ1-3 | TRBV7-2 | . | CASSLDFSGNTIYF | TGTGCCAGCAGCTTGGACTTCTCTGGAAACACCATATATTTT
. | TRBJ2-1 | TRBV30 | . | CAWTPGSQYNEQFF | TGTGCCTGGACCCCAGGGTCTCAATACAATGAGCAGTTCTTC
. | TRBJ1-6 | TRBV15 | . | CATSREQIINSPLHF | TGTGCCACCAGCAGAGAACAGATAATTAATTCACCCCTCCACTTT
. | TRBJ1-2 | TRBV7-9 | few | CASSIKRTANNYGYTF | TGTGCCAGCAGCATCAAACGGACAGCGAACAACTATGGCTACACCTTC
. | TRBJ1-3 | TRBV19 | . | CASRMTSAEHPGNTIYF | TGTGCCAGTAGGATGACCTCGGCGGAGCATCCTGGAAACACCATATATTTT
. | TRBJ2-1 | TRBV14 | . | CASSQVNYNEQFF | TGTGCCAGCAGCCAAGTCAATTACAATGAGCAGTTCTTC
. | TRBJ1-2 | TRBV19 | . | CASEDNGGFYGYTF | TGTGCCAGCGAGGACAACGGGGGGTTCTATGGCTACACCTTC
TRBD2 | TRBJ2-1 | TRBV11-3 | once | CASSQSSGGRYNEQFF | TGTGCCAGCAGCCAATCTAGCGGGGGGAGGTACAATGAGCAGTTCTTC
. | TRBJ2-1 | TRBV5-1 | . | CASSLSRSPSSYNEQFF | TGCGCCAGCAGCTTGTCGAGGAGTCCGAGCTCCTACAATGAGCAGTTCTTC
TRBD2 | TRBJ2-3 | TRBV2 | . | CASKGLAGPDTQYF | TGTGCCAGCAAGGGACTAGCGGGACCAGATACGCAGTATTTT
. | TRBJ1-2 | TRBV7-2 | . | CASSFGLAYGYTF | TGTGCCAGCAGCTTTGGCCTCGCCTATGGCTACACCTTC
. | TRBJ1-3 | TRBV7-8 | . | CASSPTGRDGNTIYF | TGTGCCAGCAGCCCTACAGGGAGGGATGGAAACACCATATATTTT
. | TRBJ1-2 | TRBV27 | . | CASSFTSDYGYTF | TGTGCCAGCAGTTTTACATCAGACTATGGCTACACCTTC
. | TRBJ1-5 | TRBV9 | . | CASSVDSHSNQPQHF | TGTGCCAGCAGCGTAGACAGCCATAGCAATCAGCCCCAGCATTTT
TRBD1 | TRBJ1-4 | TRBV7-9 | . | CASHRGQNEKLFF | TGTGCCAGCCACAGGGGACAGAATGAAAAACTGTTTTTT
. | TRBJ1-2 | TRBV6-5 | . | CASSLQALYGYTF | TGTGCCAGCAGTTTACAGGCACTCTATGGCTACACCTTC
TRBD2 | TRBJ2-2 | TRBV15 | few | CATSLLAGANTGELFF | TGTGCCACCAGCCTACTAGCGGGGGCAAACACCGGGGAGCTGTTTTTT
. | TRBJ1-2 | TRBV10-3 | . | CAISESLPTRDYGYTF | TGTGCCATCAGTGAGTCACTCCCAACGCGGGACTATGGCTACACCTTC
. | TRBJ2-7 | TRBV10-2 | . | CASSESALDRLYEQYF | TGCGCCAGCAGTGAGTCGGCCCTGGACAGACTCTACGAGCAGTACTTC
. | TRBJ2-3 | TRBV5-1 | . | CASSYVRGTDTQYF | TGCGCCAGCAGCTATGTACGGGGCACAGATACGCAGTATTTT
. | TRBJ1-6 | TRBV5-4 | . | CASSLEPESNSPLHF | TGTGCCAGCAGCTTGGAGCCTGAAAGCAATTCACCCCTCCACTTT
. | TRBJ2-7 | TRBV29-1 | once | CSVRGGSEQYF | TGCAGCGTTCGCGGGGGCTCCGAGCAGTACTTC
. | TRBJ1-2 | TRBV18 | . | CASSRQTSGVGYTF | TGTGCCAGCTCACGACAAACCTCAGGGGTCGGCTACACCTTC
TRBD1 | TRBJ2-2 | TRBV6-5 | once | CASNTGGTGELFF | TGTGCCAGCAATACAGGGGGGACCGGGGAGCTGTTTTTT
TRBD1 | TRBJ1-2 | TRBV19 | . | CASSNRGTGYGYTF | TGTGCCAGTAGTAACCGGGGGACAGGCTATGGCTACACCTTC
TRBD1 | TRBJ1-1 | TRBV2 | . | CASSSDRTNTEAFF | TGTGCCAGCAGTTCGGACAGGACCAACACTGAAGCTTTCTTT
TRBD1 | TRBJ1-5 | TRBV6-2/TRBV6-3 | few | CASSYGGTGTSNQPQHF | TGTGCCAGCAGTTATGGGGGGACAGGGACTAGCAATCAGCCCCAGCATTTT
TRBD1 | TRBJ1-2 | TRBV6-2/TRBV6-3 | . | CASSYSPDRGFGYTF | TGTGCCAGCAGTTACTCGCCGGACAGGGGTTTCGGCTACACCTTC
. | TRBJ2-7 | TRBV9 | . | CASSAAGGGYEQYF | TGTGCCAGCAGCGCAGCCGGAGGAGGCTACGAGCAGTACTTC
TRBD1 | TRBJ2-7 | TRBV10-3 | . | CAISELDRVGEQYF | TGTGCCATCAGTGAGTTGGACAGGGTGGGCGAGCAGTACTTC
. | TRBJ1-3 | TRBV27 | . | CASRTLYPGGAGNTIYF | TGTGCCAGCAGAACCCTCTACCCGGGGGGGGCTGGAAACACCATATATTTT
. | TRBJ1-1 | TRBV12-5 | . | CASGNGRGNTEAFF | TGTGCTAGTGGGAATGGCAGGGGAAACACTGAAGCTTTCTTT
TRBD2 | TRBJ2-7 | TRBV5-6 | . | CASSPPGLAVSYEQYF | TGTGCCAGCAGCCCACCGGGACTAGCGGTCTCCTACGAGCAGTACTTC
. | TRBJ2-4 | TRBV12-5 | . | CASGREAKNIQYF | TGTGCTAGTGGCCGGGAAGCCAAAAACATTCAGTACTTC
. | TRBJ1-1 | TRBV14 | . | CASSQDRNTEAFF | TGTGCCAGCAGCCAAGACAGGAACACTGAAGCTTTCTTT
TRBD2 | TRBJ2-1 | TRBV5-4 | once | CASRPAGGTYNEQFF | TGTGCCAGCAGGCCAGCGGGGGGGACTTACAATGAGCAGTTCTTC
TRBD1 | TRBJ1-5 | TRBV18 | . | CASSPNGDRMKGNQPQHF | TGTGCCAGCTCACCAAACGGGGACAGGATGAAGGGCAATCAGCCCCAGCATTTT
. | TRBJ2-7 | TRBV3-1/TRBV3-2 | . | CASSLGTYEQYF | TGTGCCAGCAGCCTTGGGACTTACGAGCAGTACTTC